These T cell receptor beta chains were read from a single sample in a study of blood T cell repertoires in COVID-19. Produced via immunoSEQ multiplex PCR; TCRdb's table is partial and in-frame only. The data hold fewer than 150,000 clones, with roughly 81% observed a single time. The sample was peripheral blood. These receptor sequences come from a human donor in a cohort sampled during active COVID-19. Both conserved end residues are part of each CDR3. The D gene is left open where the match is weak. Only part of the rows carry a size: once, few, many, or a class if the clone is expanded.

len: 14
d_gene: .
j_gene: TRBJ1-1
v_gene: TRBV7-3
abundance: .
CDR3aa: CASSLLGQNTEAFF
CDR3nt: TGTGCCAGCAGCTTATTAGGACAGAACACTGAAGCTTTCTTT

len: 16
d_gene: .
j_gene: TRBJ1-5
v_gene: TRBV27
abundance: .
CDR3aa: CASSFSGSTRRQPQHF
CDR3nt: TGTGCCAGCAGTTTCTCGGGCTCGACAAGGAGGCAGCCCCAGCATTTT

len: 15
d_gene: .
j_gene: TRBJ2-5
v_gene: TRBV5-1
abundance: once
CDR3aa: CASSFGNNGGETQYF
CDR3nt: TGCGCCAGCAGCTTTGGCAACAACGGCGGGGAGACCCAGTACTTC

len: 17
d_gene: TRBD2
j_gene: TRBJ2-3
v_gene: TRBV6-1
abundance: .
CDR3aa: CASSDGLGRVRTDTQYF
CDR3nt: TGTGCCAGCAGTGATGGTTTGGGGAGGGTACGCACAGATACGCAGTATTTT

len: 17
d_gene: .
j_gene: TRBJ1-1
v_gene: TRBV5-4
abundance: few
CDR3aa: CASSLGTFIQEGTEAFF
CDR3nt: TGTGCCAGCAGCTTGGGTACATTCATCCAGGAGGGGACTGAAGCTTTCTTT

len: 15
d_gene: TRBD2
j_gene: TRBJ2-5
v_gene: TRBV2
abundance: .
CDR3aa: CASSEWIAGGETQYF
CDR3nt: TGTGCCAGCAGTGAATGGATAGCGGGGGGAGAGACCCAGTACTTC

len: 15
d_gene: TRBD2
j_gene: TRBJ2-7
v_gene: TRBV29-1
abundance: .
CDR3aa: CSGLASGGDPYEQYF
CDR3nt: TGCAGCGGGCTGGCTAGCGGGGGAGACCCCTACGAGCAGTACTTC

len: 15
d_gene: .
j_gene: TRBJ1-3
v_gene: TRBV5-6
abundance: .
CDR3aa: CASSFGQLPGNTIYF
CDR3nt: TGTGCCAGCAGCTTTGGACAACTGCCCGGAAACACCATATATTTT

len: 14
d_gene: .
j_gene: TRBJ1-4
v_gene: TRBV23-1
abundance: .
CDR3aa: CASSLYRVNEKLFF
CDR3nt: TGCGCCAGCAGTCTGTACAGGGTTAATGAAAAACTGTTTTTT

len: 13
d_gene: .
j_gene: TRBJ1-1
v_gene: TRBV30
abundance: .
CDR3aa: CAWSKQRITEAFF
CDR3nt: TGTGCCTGGAGCAAACAGAGAATCACTGAAGCTTTCTTT

len: 15
d_gene: TRBD2
j_gene: TRBJ2-5
v_gene: TRBV6-5
abundance: once
CDR3aa: CASTYRGGTQETQYF
CDR3nt: TGTGCCAGCACCTACCGCGGGGGGACCCAAGAGACCCAGTACTTC

len: 17
d_gene: TRBD1
j_gene: TRBJ1-2
v_gene: TRBV3-1/TRBV3-2
abundance: .
CDR3aa: CASSQLKRQGFAYGYTF
CDR3nt: TGTGCCAGCAGCCAATTAAAACGACAGGGGTTCGCCTATGGCTACACCTTC

len: 15
d_gene: TRBD1
j_gene: TRBJ1-1
v_gene: TRBV28
abundance: once
CDR3aa: CASSPSDRVNTEAFF
CDR3nt: TGTGCCAGCAGTCCCTCCGACAGGGTGAACACTGAAGCTTTCTTT

len: 15
d_gene: .
j_gene: TRBJ1-2
v_gene: TRBV6-5
abundance: .
CDR3aa: CASRGGTNRNYGYTF
CDR3nt: TGTGCCAGCAGGGGGGGGACAAACCGTAACTATGGCTACACCTTC

len: 14
d_gene: .
j_gene: TRBJ1-3
v_gene: TRBV19
abundance: .
CDR3aa: CASSWKGSGNTIYF
CDR3nt: TGTGCCAGTAGCTGGAAGGGGTCTGGAAACACCATATATTTT

len: 12
d_gene: .
j_gene: TRBJ1-1
v_gene: TRBV30
abundance: .
CDR3aa: CAWSLLNTEAFF
CDR3nt: TGTGCCTGGAGTCTACTGAACACTGAAGCTTTCTTT

len: 12
d_gene: .
j_gene: TRBJ1-1
v_gene: TRBV30
abundance: once
CDR3aa: CAWMGGSTEAFF
CDR3nt: TGTGCCTGGATGGGCGGGTCTACTGAAGCTTTCTTT

len: 15
d_gene: TRBD2
j_gene: TRBJ2-2
v_gene: TRBV27
abundance: .
CDR3aa: CASRGLAGTTGELFF
CDR3nt: TGTGCCAGCAGGGGACTAGCGGGAACCACCGGGGAGCTGTTTTTT

len: 14
d_gene: .
j_gene: TRBJ1-5
v_gene: TRBV25-1
abundance: few
CDR3aa: CASRQQGNNQPQHF
CDR3nt: TGTGCCAGCAGACAACAGGGTAACAATCAGCCCCAGCATTTT

len: 13
d_gene: .
j_gene: TRBJ2-7
v_gene: TRBV4-1
abundance: .
CDR3aa: CASSQTQDYEQYF
CDR3nt: TGCGCCAGCAGCCAGACCCAGGACTACGAGCAGTACTTC

len: 15
d_gene: TRBD1
j_gene: TRBJ2-3
v_gene: TRBV28
abundance: .
CDR3aa: CASNLAGQGTDTQYF
CDR3nt: TGTGCCAGCAACCTGGCGGGACAGGGAACAGATACGCAGTATTTT

len: 17
d_gene: TRBD1
j_gene: TRBJ1-2
v_gene: TRBV28
abundance: many
CDR3aa: CASSLTGTGGALYGYTF
CDR3nt: TGTGCCAGCAGTTTAACCGGGACAGGGGGCGCTCTCTATGGCTACACCTTC

len: 14
d_gene: .
j_gene: TRBJ2-3
v_gene: TRBV2
abundance: .
CDR3aa: CASSSDTSTDTQYF
CDR3nt: TGTGCCAGCAGTTCAGACACCTCCACAGATACGCAGTATTTT

len: 14
d_gene: TRBD1
j_gene: TRBJ1-2
v_gene: TRBV7-9
abundance: few
CDR3aa: CASSSSGQGQGYTF
CDR3nt: TGTGCCAGCAGCTCGAGCGGACAGGGGCAAGGCTACACCTTC

len: 16
d_gene: TRBD2
j_gene: TRBJ2-1
v_gene: TRBV6-5
abundance: once
CDR3aa: CASSYGGLAADNEQFF
CDR3nt: TGTGCCAGCAGTTACGGGGGACTAGCGGCAGACAATGAGCAGTTCTTC

len: 15
d_gene: TRBD1
j_gene: TRBJ2-1
v_gene: TRBV6-5
abundance: .
CDR3aa: CASGQGRGIDNEQFF
CDR3nt: TGTGCCAGCGGACAGGGTAGGGGGATCGACAATGAGCAGTTCTTC

len: 15
d_gene: .
j_gene: TRBJ2-7
v_gene: TRBV25-1
abundance: .
CDR3aa: CASSASSGLGREQYF
CDR3nt: TGTGCCAGCAGTGCCAGTAGCGGCCTGGGTCGGGAGCAGTACTTC

len: 13
d_gene: TRBD2
j_gene: TRBJ2-7
v_gene: TRBV6-5
abundance: few
CDR3aa: CASTPSGVDEQYF
CDR3nt: TGTGCCAGCACCCCAAGCGGGGTAGACGAGCAGTACTTC

len: 15
d_gene: .
j_gene: TRBJ1-3
v_gene: TRBV11-2
abundance: .
CDR3aa: CASGDRRGSGNTIYF
CDR3nt: TGTGCCAGCGGAGACCGAAGGGGCTCTGGAAACACCATATATTTT

len: 12
d_gene: TRBD1
j_gene: TRBJ2-3
v_gene: TRBV9
abundance: few
CDR3aa: CASSSQGVSLYF
CDR3nt: TGTGCCAGCAGCTCACAGGGGGTCTCGTTGTATTTT

len: 16
d_gene: .
j_gene: TRBJ2-3
v_gene: TRBV5-5
abundance: .
CDR3aa: CASSWGGRPNTDTQYF
CDR3nt: TGTGCCAGCAGCTGGGGAGGCCGACCGAACACAGATACGCAGTATTTT

len: 13
d_gene: .
j_gene: TRBJ1-5
v_gene: TRBV29-1
abundance: .
CDR3aa: CSVAGHLLDCQHF
CDR3nt: TGCAGCGTTGCCGGACACCTCCTTGACTGTCAGCATTTT

len: 12
d_gene: .
j_gene: TRBJ1-1
v_gene: TRBV5-5
abundance: .
CDR3aa: CASSPLNTEAFF
CDR3nt: TGTGCCAGCAGCCCTTTGAACACTGAAGCTTTCTTT

len: 15
d_gene: .
j_gene: TRBJ1-2
v_gene: TRBV5-1
abundance: .
CDR3aa: CASSLAAGALYGYTF
CDR3nt: TGCGCCAGCAGCTTGGCGGCGGGGGCACTTTATGGCTACACCTTC

len: 15
d_gene: TRBD2
j_gene: TRBJ2-3
v_gene: TRBV5-1
abundance: .
CDR3aa: CASSFRAGPTDTQYF
CDR3nt: TGCGCCAGCAGCTTCCGAGCGGGGCCAACAGATACGCAGTATTTT

len: 14
d_gene: .
j_gene: TRBJ1-1
v_gene: TRBV18
abundance: .
CDR3aa: CASSPDRRTNEAFF
CDR3nt: TGTGCCAGCTCACCCGACAGGCGCACGAATGAAGCTTTCTTT

len: 15
d_gene: TRBD1
j_gene: TRBJ1-2
v_gene: TRBV4-1
abundance: .
CDR3aa: CASSLDGTGMRGYTF
CDR3nt: TGCGCCAGCAGCCTGGACGGGACAGGGATGCGGGGCTACACCTTC

len: 16
d_gene: .
j_gene: TRBJ1-1
v_gene: TRBV28
abundance: once
CDR3aa: CASSSLDRTEHWEAFF
CDR3nt: TGTGCCAGCAGTTCCTTGGACAGAACTGAACACTGGGAAGCTTTCTTT

len: 14
d_gene: .
j_gene: TRBJ2-2
v_gene: TRBV5-8
abundance: .
CDR3aa: CASSYDHGTGELFF
CDR3nt: TGTGCCAGCAGCTATGATCACGGGACCGGGGAGCTGTTTTTT

len: 15
d_gene: .
j_gene: TRBJ2-6
v_gene: TRBV5-4
abundance: .
CDR3aa: CASSLVSSGANVLTF
CDR3nt: TGTGCCAGCAGCTTGGTCAGTTCTGGGGCCAACGTCCTGACTTTC

len: 15
d_gene: TRBD1
j_gene: TRBJ1-5
v_gene: TRBV5-1
abundance: .
CDR3aa: CASSWTGTGNQPQHF
CDR3nt: TGCGCCAGCAGCTGGACAGGCACGGGCAATCAGCCCCAGCATTTT

len: 16
d_gene: .
j_gene: TRBJ2-2
v_gene: TRBV27
abundance: .
CDR3aa: CASSPRTTGYTGELFF
CDR3nt: TGTGCCAGCAGTCCTCGGACAACAGGTTACACCGGGGAGCTGTTTTTT

len: 14
d_gene: .
j_gene: TRBJ1-2
v_gene: TRBV25-1
abundance: .
CDR3aa: CASSSRWASYGYTF
CDR3nt: TGTGCCAGCAGCTCAAGATGGGCAAGCTATGGCTACACCTTC